Each of the 14 T cell receptor beta chains below was sequenced from the same sample in a study of control samples from healthy donors and cancer patients. Sequenced by immunoSEQ multiplex PCR; TCRdb stores in-frame clones only, minus some. The repertoire holds 200,000 to 250,000 clones, roughly 94% seen once, with about 1.6% in the top ten. Sequenced: blood. These TCRs come from a man aged 45-65 years in good health.

The rearrangement uses TRBV7-6 and TRBJ2-1; D not certain. The CDR3 spans 16 residues. Trimming took off 2 bases at V and 6 bases at J, with 17 bases between the two ends. Germline lookup yields CDR1 SGHVS and CDR2 FNYEAQ. CDR3 region: CASSLSVGAGGNEQFF. The DNA for the CDR3 is TGTGCCAGCAGCTTATCCGTCGGTGCCGGCGGCAATGAGCAGTTCTTC.

The chain links TRBV7-3 to TRBJ2-2; no clear D. The CDR3 covers 15 residues. Germline CDR1 and CDR2: SGHTA and FQGTGA. Trimming took off 2 bases at V and 7 bases at J, with 14 bases between the two ends. This chain's CDR3 is CASSLVAAHGGELFF. CDR3 in DNA: TGTGCCAGCAGCTTAGTGGCGGCACACGGCGGGGAGCTGTTTTTT.

V and J are TRBV10-3 and TRBJ2-3, with D uncertain. The germline V and J ends were trimmed by 2 bases and 6 bases, with 15 bases remaining between them. Germline CDR1 is ENHRY and CDR2 is SYGVKD. CDR3 length: 15 amino acids. As DNA, the CDR3 is TGTGCCATCAGTGAGCTCAGGCGCCCATTCGATACGCAGTATTTT. This codes for CAISELRRPFDTQYF.

J is TRBJ2-3 and V is TRBV27; D uncertain. CDR3 length equals 13 residues. Per germline, CDR1 MNHEY and CDR2 SMNVEV (reference sequence). Trimming took 6 bases from V and 7 from J, leaving 14 bases between them. Here the CDR3 DNA reads TGTGCCAGCAGCATGAGTATCCTCAATACGCAGTATTTT. Protein product: CASSMSILNTQYF.

This clone was picked up one time. This rearrangement joins TRBV7-9 to TRBJ2-7; the D call may be TRBD1 or TRBD2 (7 bases each). The CDR3 length is 14 residues. Trimming took off 6 bases at V and 6 bases at J, with 18 bases between the two ends. The germline CDR1 and CDR2 sequences are SEHNR and FQNEAQ (reference sequence). The CDR3 loop reads CASRPMGGGGEQYF. As DNA, the CDR3 is TGTGCCAGCAGACCCATGGGAGGGGGCGGCGAGCAGTACTTC.

This chain links TRBV7-2 with TRBJ1-2; a weak D match, TRBD1 (5 bases). Deletions cut 5 bases from V and 3 bases from J, with 13 bases between. Germline V gene sequence: CDR1 SGHTA, CDR2 FQGNSA. This CDR3 comprises 14 residues. The CDR3 nucleotides read TGTGCCAGCAGCCTATTTGGGGGGGACTATGGCTACACCTTC. Amino acids: CASSLFGGDYGYTF.

The chain joins TRBV28 to TRBJ2-3; 8 bases align to TRBD2. This CDR3 comprises 17 residues. V lost 0 bases and J lost 0; bases outside the gene matches: 5. Germline loops: CDR1 MDHEN, CDR2 SYDVKM. This chain's CDR3 is CASSLWRGDVSTDTQYF. In DNA form, the CDR3 reads TGTGCCAGCAGTTTATGGCGGGGGGATGTTAGCACAGATACGCAGTATTTT.

This clone occurred once. This chain connects TRBV3-1 (or the pseudogene TRBV3-2) to TRBJ2-4; D is undetermined. The V gene's germline CDR1 is LGHDT and CDR2 YNNKEL (reference sequence). The CDR3 has 15 amino acids. Trimming cost V 4 bases and J 4 bases, with 14 bases left between them. In nucleotides, the CDR3 is TGTGCCAGCAGCCTTGCGGCATCCTTTAAAAACATTCAGTACTTC. This gives the protein CASSLAASFKNIQYF.

The chain couples TRBV6-6 to TRBJ2-4; 9 bases fit TRBD1. Germline CDR1 and CDR2: MNHNY and SVGAGI (reference sequence). CDR3 length equals 16 residues. The V and J ends lost 5 bases and 1 base, in that order; junction bases with no gene match: 6. DNA for the CDR3: TGTGCCAGCAGTAAGGGGACAGGGATGGCCAAAAACATTCAGTACTTC. It yields the protein CASSKGTGMAKNIQYF.

This chain joins TRBV4-2 and TRBJ1-1; D uncertain. V was trimmed by 3 bases and J by 2 bases, leaving 10 bases between them. Germline V gene sequence: CDR1 LGHNA, CDR2 YNFKEQ. There are 14 residues in the CDR3. Written as DNA, the CDR3 is TGTGCCAGCAGCCAGGGAGCGGCCAACACTGAAGCTTTCTTT. Its protein is CASSQGAANTEAFF.

The V call is TRBV3-1 (or the pseudogene TRBV3-2), the J call TRBJ1-2; a weak D match, TRBD1 (6 bases). Between the trimmed V and J ends, which lost 1 base and 0 bases, there was a span of 12 bases. Looked up from germline, CDR1 is LGHDT and CDR2 is YNNKEL (reference sequence). CDR3 length: 16 residues. The CDR3 protein is CASSQGTVNANYGYTF. The CDR3 DNA reads as TGTGCCAGCAGCCAAGGGACAGTTAACGCTAACTATGGCTACACCTTC.

The rearrangement joins TRBV5-5 to TRBJ1-2; 7 bases fit TRBD1. Germline assignment: CDR1 SGHKS and CDR2 YYEKEE (reference sequence). The V segment lost 2 bases and the J segment 6 bases; nucleotides outside the gene matches: 13. The CDR3 spans 16 residues. The CDR3 loop is CASSFKMGQGQHGYTF. CDR3 nucleotide sequence: TGTGCCAGCAGCTTTAAGATGGGGCAGGGACAGCATGGCTACACCTTC. Based on the CDR3 plus reference TRBV5-5 and TRBJ1-2, the full variable domain is DAGVTQSPTHLIKTRGQQVTLRCSPISGHKSVSWYQQVLGQGPQFIFQYYEKEERGRGNFPDRFSARQFPNYSSELNVNALLLGDSALYLCASSFKMGQGQHGYTFGSGTRLTVV.

This clone was picked up one time. The chain is built from TRBV28 and TRBJ2-3; 9 bases are a match to TRBD2. There are 15 residues in the CDR3. The germline gives CDR1 MDHEN, CDR2 SYDVKM. After removal of 5 bases from V and 2 bases from J, the junction contained 5 bases not matched to a gene. CDR3: CASSHERGVTDTQYF. The CDR3 DNA reads as TGTGCCAGCAGTCACGAGCGGGGGGTCACAGATACGCAGTATTTT.

The rearrangement joins TRBV6-6 to TRBJ2-2; possibly TRBD2 for D (6 bases). V gave up 6 bases and J gave up 4 bases, with 12 bases separating them. The CDR3 runs to 14 residues. The germline V gene has CDR1 MNHNY and CDR2 SVGAGI (reference sequence). This CDR3 is CASSPGSSTGELFF. For the CDR3, the DNA is TGTGCCAGCAGCCCCGGGAGCAGCACCGGGGAGCTGTTTTTT.